This T cell receptor (beta chain) was found in a study of regulatory T cells in long-lasting Graves disease. Study background: Recently diagnosed Graves' patients had received antithyroid drugs for under 3 months.

This clonotype was picked up many times. Through Arm-PCR of CDR3 regions and iRepertoire HTBI primers, TCR beta libraries were built. TCRdb fed the multiplex PCR reads into MiXCR, producing one record per CDR3 protein. Here the sample spans more than 450,000 distinct CDR3 sequences, 12% being singletons. Time point indicated: newly diagnosed GD, antithyroid drugs for less than 3 months. The TCR library used RNA extracted from PBMCs. Germline V lookup: CDR1 MNHEY, CDR2 SMNVEV (reference sequence). V dropped 6 bases and J dropped 0 bases, with 9 bases sitting between them. The CDR3 is made up of 14 amino acids. The same sample was also studied in work on T cells in Graves' hyperthyroidism and ophthalmopathy.

The sequence was obtained from a woman in her 30s with Graves disease. Sequencing used peripheral blood mononuclear cells (PBMCs), obtained at new diagnosis, from a patient treated with antithyroid drugs. The rearrangement links TRBV27 to TRBJ1-5, with no clear D. CDR3 loop: CASSQDDSNQPQHF. As DNA, the CDR3 is TGTGCCAGCAGCCAGGACGATAGCAATCAGCCCCAGCATTTT.